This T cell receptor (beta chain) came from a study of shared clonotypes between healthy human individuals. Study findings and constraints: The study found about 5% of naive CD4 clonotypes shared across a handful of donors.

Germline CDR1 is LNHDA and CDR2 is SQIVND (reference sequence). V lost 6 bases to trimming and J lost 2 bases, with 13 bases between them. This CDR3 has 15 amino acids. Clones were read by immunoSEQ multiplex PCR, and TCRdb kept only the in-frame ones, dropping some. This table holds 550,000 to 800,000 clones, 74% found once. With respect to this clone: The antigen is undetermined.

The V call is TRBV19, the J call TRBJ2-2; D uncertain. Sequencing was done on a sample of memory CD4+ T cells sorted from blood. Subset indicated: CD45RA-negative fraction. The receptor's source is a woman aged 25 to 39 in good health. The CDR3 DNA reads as TGTGCCAGTAGGAGGTCACACTACAACACCGGGGAGCTGTTTTTT. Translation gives CASRRSHYNTGELFF.